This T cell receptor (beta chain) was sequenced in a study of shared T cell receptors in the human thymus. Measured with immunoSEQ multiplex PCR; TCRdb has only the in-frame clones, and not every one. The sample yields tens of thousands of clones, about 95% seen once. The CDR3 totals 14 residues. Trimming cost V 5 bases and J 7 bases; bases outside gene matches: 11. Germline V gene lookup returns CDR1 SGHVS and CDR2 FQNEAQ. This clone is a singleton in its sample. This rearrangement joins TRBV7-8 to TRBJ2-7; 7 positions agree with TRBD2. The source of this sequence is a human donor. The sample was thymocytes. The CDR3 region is CASSPRGLSGEQYF. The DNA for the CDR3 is TGTGCCAGCAGCCCCCGGGGACTATCGGGGGAGCAGTACTTC.